This is a list of T cell receptor beta chains from one sample in a study of T cell responses to AZD1222 COVID-19 vaccine. Only in-frame clones appear in the TCRdb table, and some are missing; sequencing was by immunoSEQ multiplex PCR. The sample shows 130,000 to 150,000 clones, nearly 90% of them seen only once. The material was peripheral blood, obtained on day 0 of AZD1222 vaccination. These TCRs come from an adult in good health. Both conserved end residues are part of each CDR3. A D gene is named only where the DNA matches it firmly. Only part of the rows carry a size: once, few, many, or a class if the clone is expanded.

V	D	length	size	J	CDR3	DNA
TRBV9	TRBD1	17	.	TRBJ1-3	CASSVQGGQGTGNTIYF	TGTGCCAGCAGCGTTCAGGGGGGACAGGGGACAGGAAACACCATATATTTT
TRBV13	.	12	.	TRBJ2-3	CASSPSGDTQYF	TGTGCCAGCAGCCCTTCAGGGGATACGCAGTATTTT
TRBV4-1	TRBD2	15	.	TRBJ2-3	CASSQLAGGGYTQYF	TGCGCCAGCAGCCAACTAGCGGGAGGGGGTTATACGCAGTATTTT
TRBV2	.	14	once	TRBJ1-1	CASGTTGLNTEAFF	TGTGCCAGCGGGACCACAGGGTTGAACACTGAAGCTTTCTTT
TRBV3-1/TRBV3-2	TRBD2	19	.	TRBJ2-1	CASSQDTSGRVLFSDEQFF	TGTGCCAGCAGCCAAGATACTAGCGGGAGGGTTCTGTTTTCGGATGAGCAGTTCTTC
TRBV27	.	14	.	TRBJ1-5	CASSLQRGSQPQHF	TGTGCCAGCAGTTTACAGAGGGGAAGTCAGCCCCAGCATTTT
TRBV18	.	15	.	TRBJ1-1	CASSPPSGVTAEAFF	TGTGCCAGCTCACCCCCATCGGGGGTTACGGCTGAAGCTTTCTTT
TRBV28	TRBD2	16	.	TRBJ2-2	CASSSGLALEGGELFF	TGTGCCAGCAGTTCGGGACTAGCCTTAGAAGGCGGGGAGCTGTTTTTT
TRBV7-2	.	14	.	TRBJ1-4	CASTLGAVNEKLFF	TGTGCCAGCACCCTTGGGGCGGTTAATGAAAAACTGTTTTTT
TRBV6-5	.	12	.	TRBJ2-2	CASSYSSEGLFF	TGTGCCAGCAGTTACTCTAGTGAGGGGCTGTTTTTT
TRBV3-1/TRBV3-2	.	15	.	TRBJ2-1	CASSQRTSLYNEQFF	TGTGCCAGCAGCCAAAGAACTAGTCTCTACAATGAGCAGTTCTTC
TRBV27	.	12	.	TRBJ1-1	CASKAGNTEAFF	TGTGCCAGCAAGGCGGGGAACACTGAAGCTTTCTTT
TRBV19	TRBD1	15	.	TRBJ1-5	CASSPDRGRRQPQHF	TGTGCCAGTAGCCCGGACAGGGGGAGGAGGCAGCCCCAGCATTTT
TRBV19	.	17	.	TRBJ1-5	CASSIRQGKGATQPQHF	TGTGCCAGTAGTATAAGGCAGGGGAAAGGGGCAACCCAGCCCCAGCATTTT
TRBV27	.	14	.	TRBJ2-7	CASRKQGGTYEQYF	TGTGCCAGCAGAAAACAGGGGGGGACCTACGAGCAGTACTTC
TRBV19	.	15	.	TRBJ1-6	CASSVPGRINSPLHF	TGTGCCAGTAGTGTCCCGGGACGGATTAATTCACCCCTCCACTTT
TRBV6-6	TRBD1	17	.	TRBJ1-3	CASSPRDRVTSGNTIYF	TGTGCCAGCAGTCCCCGGGACAGGGTTACCTCTGGAAACACCATATATTTT
TRBV7-3	TRBD2	19	.	TRBJ2-1	CASSLSAPKLAGDDNEQFF	TGTGCCAGCAGCTTAAGTGCCCCCAAACTAGCGGGAGACGACAATGAGCAGTTCTTC
TRBV11-3	.	13	.	TRBJ1-5	CASSLSGHQPQHF	TGTGCCAGCAGCTTATCAGGGCATCAGCCCCAGCATTTT
TRBV11-3	.	14	.	TRBJ2-5	CASSGRTALAAQYF	TGTGCCAGCAGCGGGCGGACAGCCTTGGCAGCCCAGTACTTC
TRBV7-8	TRBD1	15	.	TRBJ1-2	CASSPRKDRDYGYTF	TGTGCCAGCAGCCCTCGCAAGGACAGGGACTATGGCTACACCTTC
TRBV4-1	.	13	once	TRBJ2-1	CASSEREAGEQFF	TGCGCCAGCAGCGAACGAGAAGCTGGGGAGCAGTTCTTC
TRBV28	.	13	.	TRBJ1-5	CATLRGDNQPQHF	TGTGCCACTCTGAGGGGTGACAATCAGCCCCAGCATTTT
TRBV3-1/TRBV3-2	TRBD2	17	.	TRBJ2-1	CASSQDRDKRESNEQFF	TGTGCCAGCAGCCAAGACCGTGACAAGCGGGAGTCCAATGAGCAGTTCTTC
TRBV5-4	TRBD1	15	.	TRBJ1-4	CASQPGDRGLEKLFF	TGTGCCAGCCAGCCAGGGGACAGGGGGCTTGAAAAACTGTTTTTT
TRBV5-1	TRBD2	17	once	TRBJ2-3	CASSRFPTSGYTDTQYF	TGCGCCAGCAGCAGATTTCCGACTAGCGGGTACACAGATACGCAGTATTTT
TRBV6-5	.	15	.	TRBJ2-1	CASSPRGRGYNEQFF	TGTGCCAGCAGCCCACGGGGAAGGGGGTACAATGAGCAGTTCTTC
TRBV5-1	TRBD1	14	.	TRBJ2-1	CASSGQGLDNEQFF	TGCGCCAGCAGCGGACAGGGGCTTGACAATGAGCAGTTCTTC
TRBV24-1	TRBD2	24	.	TRBJ2-1	CATSDLPLAGGLNPLQSSYNEQFF	TGTGCCACCAGTGACCTACCCCTAGCGGGAGGCCTAAATCCGCTCCAGAGCTCCTACAATGAGCAGTTCTTC
TRBV7-2	.	19	.	TRBJ2-5	CASSLPSKLAGPGQETQYF	TGTGCCAGCAGCTTACCTTCGAAACTGGCGGGCCCCGGGCAAGAGACCCAGTACTTC
TRBV19	.	14	.	TRBJ1-1	CASSIPGQRTEAFF	TGTGCCAGTAGTATACCCGGACAGCGCACTGAAGCTTTCTTT
TRBV10-3	.	14	.	TRBJ1-5	CAISVSKTNQPQHF	TGTGCCATCAGTGTCTCTAAAACCAATCAGCCCCAGCATTTT
TRBV9	.	14	.	TRBJ1-1	CASSAGRMNTEAFF	TGTGCCAGCAGCGCTGGGCGGATGAACACTGAAGCTTTCTTT
TRBV28	.	11	once	TRBJ1-1	CASSSVLEAFF	TGTGCCAGCAGTAGCGTCTTAGAAGCTTTCTTT
TRBV11-2	.	14	.	TRBJ2-3	CASSSWADTDTQYF	TGTGCCAGCAGCTCCTGGGCCGACACAGATACGCAGTATTTT
TRBV20-1	.	11	.	TRBJ2-1	CSARKINEQFF	TGCAGTGCGCGAAAAATAAATGAGCAGTTCTTC
TRBV6-4	TRBD1	14	.	TRBJ1-2	CASRPGQGFGGYTF	TGTGCCAGCAGACCGGGACAGGGGTTCGGTGGCTACACCTTC
TRBV19	.	15	.	TRBJ1-3	CASSTAGHSGNTIYF	TGTGCCAGTAGTACGGCAGGACACTCTGGAAACACCATATATTTT
TRBV10-3	.	15	once	TRBJ2-1	CAISDDRRLAYEQFF	TGTGCCATCAGTGATGACAGGAGACTAGCCTATGAGCAGTTCTTC
TRBV30	.	13	.	TRBJ2-3	CAWSRGSTDTQYF	TGTGCCTGGAGTAGGGGTAGCACAGATACGCAGTATTTT
TRBV14	.	13	.	TRBJ1-1	CASSPLGGVEAFF	TGTGCCAGCAGCCCCCTCGGAGGGGTTGAAGCTTTCTTT
TRBV3-1/TRBV3-2	.	16	.	TRBJ2-7	CASSHVWRTSSYEQYF	TGTGCCAGCAGCCACGTGTGGAGGACTTCGTCCTACGAGCAGTACTTC